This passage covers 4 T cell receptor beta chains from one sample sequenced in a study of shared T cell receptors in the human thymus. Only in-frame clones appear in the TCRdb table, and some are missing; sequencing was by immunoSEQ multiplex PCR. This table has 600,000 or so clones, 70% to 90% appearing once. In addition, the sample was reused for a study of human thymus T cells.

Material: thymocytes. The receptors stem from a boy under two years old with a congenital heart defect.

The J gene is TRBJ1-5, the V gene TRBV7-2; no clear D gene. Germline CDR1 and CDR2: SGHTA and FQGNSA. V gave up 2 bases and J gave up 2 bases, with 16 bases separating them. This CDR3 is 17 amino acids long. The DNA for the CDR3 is TGTGCCAGCAGCTTACAGGAGGAGGCGCATCGCAATCAGCCCCAGCATTTT. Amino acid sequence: CASSLQEEAHRNQPQHF.

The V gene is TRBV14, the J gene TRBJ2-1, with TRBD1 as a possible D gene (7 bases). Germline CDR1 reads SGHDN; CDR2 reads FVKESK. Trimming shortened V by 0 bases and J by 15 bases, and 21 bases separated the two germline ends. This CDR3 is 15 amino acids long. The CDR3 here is CASSQDLRGRGVRFF. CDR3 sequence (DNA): TGTGCCAGCAGCCAAGATCTTCGGGGCAGGGGGGTTCGGTTCTTC.

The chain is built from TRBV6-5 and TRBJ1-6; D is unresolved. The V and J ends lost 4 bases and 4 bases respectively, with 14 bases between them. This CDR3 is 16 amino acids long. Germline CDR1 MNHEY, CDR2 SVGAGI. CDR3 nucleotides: TGTGCCAGCAGTTTAAAGGCAGCAGGTTATAATTCACCCCTCCACTTT. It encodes CASSLKAAGYNSPLHF.

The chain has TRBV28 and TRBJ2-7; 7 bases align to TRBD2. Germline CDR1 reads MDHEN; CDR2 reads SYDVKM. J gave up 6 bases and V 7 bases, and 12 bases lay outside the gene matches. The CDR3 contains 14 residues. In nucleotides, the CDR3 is TGTGCCAGCACCTTAGGGGACTATCAAGGCGAGCAGTACTTC. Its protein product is CASTLGDYQGEQYF.